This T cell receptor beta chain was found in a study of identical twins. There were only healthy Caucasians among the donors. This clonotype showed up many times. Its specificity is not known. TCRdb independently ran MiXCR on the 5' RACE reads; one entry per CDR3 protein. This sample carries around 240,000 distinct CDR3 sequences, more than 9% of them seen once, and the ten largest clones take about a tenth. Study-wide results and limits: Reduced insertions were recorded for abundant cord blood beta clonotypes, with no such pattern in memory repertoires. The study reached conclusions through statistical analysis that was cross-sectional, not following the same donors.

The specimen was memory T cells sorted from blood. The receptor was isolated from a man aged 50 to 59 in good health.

Here the CDR3 DNA reads TGTGCCAGCAGCCAAGATGTGGACACCGGGGAGCTGTTTTTT. It translates to CASSQDVDTGELFF. V gene TRBV4-2 combines with J gene TRBJ2-2; the D is unclear. Germline V gives CDR1 LGHNA, CDR2 YNFKEQ. The CDR3 spans 14 residues. The V end was cut by 0 bases, the J end by 3 bases, with 5 bases between.